These 3 T cell receptor beta chains share one sample of origin, sequenced in a study of T cells in Graves' hyperthyroidism and ophthalmopathy. TCR beta CDR3 regions were amplified from RNA transcripts. When the TCR CDR3 underwent first-round RT-PCR, the HTBI primer set was used. MiXCR, applied by TCRdb to the multiplex PCR reads, yields one record per CDR3 protein. Here the sample spans around 300,000 distinct CDR3 sequences, about 15% being singletons. The sample comprised blood. Receptors originate from a woman aged 25 to 45 with Graves' hyperthyroidism.

This clonotype was observed at least ten times. V is TRBV7-3 and J is TRBJ2-1; 9 bases line up with TRBD1. The CDR3 is made up of 16 amino acids. Trimming removed 0 bases from V and 1 base from J; junction bases left unmatched: 1. Germline assignment: CDR1 SGHTA and CDR2 FQGTGA. CDR3 DNA: TGTGCCAGCAGCTTAACCGGACAGGGGTCCTACAATGAGCAGTTCTTC. Translated, it gives CASSLTGQGSYNEQFF.

This clonotype has at least ten counts. This sequence joins TRBV27 and TRBJ2-7, with unresolved D. The CDR3 totals 13 residues. V was clipped by 5 bases and J by 0 bases, with 8 bases between them. Germline loops: CDR1 MNHEY, CDR2 SMNVEV (reference sequence). In DNA, the CDR3 is TGTGCCAGCAGTGACGAAAGCTCCTACGAGCAGTACTTC. Translated, it gives CASSDESSYEQYF.

This clonotype was seen more than once but under ten times. V gene TRBV6-1 combines with J gene TRBJ2-1, with TRBD1 matching 8 bases. Germline CDR1 is MNHNS and CDR2 is SASEGT. V lost 4 bases and J lost 5; bases outside the gene matches: 7. The CDR3 sequence is 15 residues long. The CDR3 region has the DNA TGTGCCAGCAGTGTCCGAAGGACAGGGAACAATGAGCAGTTCTTC. Protein product: CASSVRRTGNNEQFF.